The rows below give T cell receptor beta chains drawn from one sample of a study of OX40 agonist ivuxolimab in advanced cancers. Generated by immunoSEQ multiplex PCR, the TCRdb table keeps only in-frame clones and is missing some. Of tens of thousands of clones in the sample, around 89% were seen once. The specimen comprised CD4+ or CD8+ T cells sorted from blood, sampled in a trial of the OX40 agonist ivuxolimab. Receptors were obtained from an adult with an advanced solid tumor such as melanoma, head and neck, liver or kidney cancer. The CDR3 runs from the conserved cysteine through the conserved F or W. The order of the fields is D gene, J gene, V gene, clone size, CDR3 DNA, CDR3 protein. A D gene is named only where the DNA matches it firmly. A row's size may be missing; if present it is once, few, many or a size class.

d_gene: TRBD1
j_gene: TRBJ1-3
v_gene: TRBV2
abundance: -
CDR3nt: TGTGCCAGCAGTAGGGGACAGTCTGCCATGGGCCACACCATATATTTT
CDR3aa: CASSRGQSAMGHTIYF

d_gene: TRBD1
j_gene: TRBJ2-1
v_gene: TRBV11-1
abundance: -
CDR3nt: TGTGCCAGCAGAATACAGGGGGGCAATGAGCAGTTCTTC
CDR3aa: CASRIQGGNEQFF

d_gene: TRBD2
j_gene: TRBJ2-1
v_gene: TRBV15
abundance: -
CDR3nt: TGTGCCACCTTGCGAGCGGGGAGCTCCTACAATGAGCAGTTCTTC
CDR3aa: CATLRAGSSYNEQFF

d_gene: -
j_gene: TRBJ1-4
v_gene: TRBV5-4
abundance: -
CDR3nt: TGTGCCAGCAGCTGGAACAGAGATAATGAAAAACTGTTTTTT
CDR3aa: CASSWNRDNEKLFF

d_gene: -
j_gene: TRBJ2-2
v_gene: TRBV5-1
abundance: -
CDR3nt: TGCGCCAGCAGCTCGGGCCCGGGGAGCGGGGAGCTGTTTTTT
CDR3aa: CASSSGPGSGELFF

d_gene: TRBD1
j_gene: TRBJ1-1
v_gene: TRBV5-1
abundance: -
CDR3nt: TGCGCCAGCAGCCCAGGGGGGGGCACTGAAGCTTTCTTT
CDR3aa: CASSPGGGTEAFF

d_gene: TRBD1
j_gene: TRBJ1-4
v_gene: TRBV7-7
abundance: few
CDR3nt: TGTGCCAGCAGCCCCACACAGGGGTTTGGGGAAAAACTGTTTTTT
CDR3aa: CASSPTQGFGEKLFF

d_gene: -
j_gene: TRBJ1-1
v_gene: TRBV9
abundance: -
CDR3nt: TGTGCCAGCAGCGTAGTGGGGGGAGGCACTGAAGCTTTCTTT
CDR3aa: CASSVVGGGTEAFF

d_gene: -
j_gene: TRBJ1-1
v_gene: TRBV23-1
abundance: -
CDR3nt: TGCGCCAGCAGTCTACACAGGCTCCGGGTGGTGGTGAACACTGAAGCTTTCTTT
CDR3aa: CASSLHRLRVVVNTEAFF

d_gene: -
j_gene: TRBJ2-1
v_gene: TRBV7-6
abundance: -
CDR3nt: TGTGCCAGCAGCTCAAGTACAGGCGATGAGCAGTTCTTC
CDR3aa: CASSSSTGDEQFF

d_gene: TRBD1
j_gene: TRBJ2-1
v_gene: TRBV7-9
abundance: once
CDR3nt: TGTGCCAGCAGCGGACAGGGCTCCCGATCCTACTACGAGCAGTTCTTC
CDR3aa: CASSGQGSRSYYEQFF

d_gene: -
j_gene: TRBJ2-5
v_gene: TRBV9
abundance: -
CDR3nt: TGTGCCAGCAGCCGAAACCAAGAGACCCAGTACTTC
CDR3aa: CASSRNQETQYF

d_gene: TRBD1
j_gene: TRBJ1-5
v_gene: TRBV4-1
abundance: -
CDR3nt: TGCGCCAGCAGCCAGTCCCAGACAGGGGGCGGGTGGCAGCCCCAGCATTTT
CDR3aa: CASSQSQTGGGWQPQHF

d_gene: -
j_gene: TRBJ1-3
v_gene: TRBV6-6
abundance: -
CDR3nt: TGTGCCAGCAGACCCCAGGGTACGAACACCATATATTTT
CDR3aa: CASRPQGTNTIYF

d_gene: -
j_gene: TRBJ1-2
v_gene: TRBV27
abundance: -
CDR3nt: TGTGCCAGCAGTGCCGGGTGGGGCTATGGCTACACCTTC
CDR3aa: CASSAGWGYGYTF

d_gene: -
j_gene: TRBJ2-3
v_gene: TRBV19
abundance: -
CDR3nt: TGTGCCAGTAGTGCCAGCACAGGGAACACAGATACGCAGTATTTT
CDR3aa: CASSASTGNTDTQYF

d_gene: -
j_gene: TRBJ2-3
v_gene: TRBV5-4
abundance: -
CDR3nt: TGTGCCAGCAGCAAGAGTAGTGGGGGCAGGAACACAGATACGCAGTATTTT
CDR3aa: CASSKSSGGRNTDTQYF

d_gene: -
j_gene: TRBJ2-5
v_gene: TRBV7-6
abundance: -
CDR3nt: TGTGCCAGCAGCTTATCTGCAATCCAAGAGACCCAGTACTTC
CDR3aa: CASSLSAIQETQYF

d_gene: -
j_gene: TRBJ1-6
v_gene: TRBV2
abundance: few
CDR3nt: TGTGCCAGCAGTGCAGGGGTTAATTCACCCCTCCACTTT
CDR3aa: CASSAGVNSPLHF

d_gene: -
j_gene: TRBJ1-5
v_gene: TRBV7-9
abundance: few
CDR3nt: TGTGCCAGCCTCGCGGCTGGCGGCAATCAGCCCCAGCATTTT
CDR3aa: CASLAAGGNQPQHF

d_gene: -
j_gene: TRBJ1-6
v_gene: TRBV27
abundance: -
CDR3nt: TGTGCCAGCACCGTCCGGGGGGAGCATTCACCCCTCCACTTT
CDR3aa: CASTVRGEHSPLHF

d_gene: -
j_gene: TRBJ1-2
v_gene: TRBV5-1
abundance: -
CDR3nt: TGCGCCAGCAGTGAGGGGGGCCGAAGCTATGGCTACACCTTC
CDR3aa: CASSEGGRSYGYTF

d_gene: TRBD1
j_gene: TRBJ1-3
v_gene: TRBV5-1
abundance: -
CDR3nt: TGCGCCAGCAGCGGGACAGAGGGGACTGGAAACACCATATATTTT
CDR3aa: CASSGTEGTGNTIYF

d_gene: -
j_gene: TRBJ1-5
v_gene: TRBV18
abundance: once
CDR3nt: TGTGCCAGCTCACCTGGCGGCGGCACTCAGCCCCAGCATTTT
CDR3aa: CASSPGGGTQPQHF

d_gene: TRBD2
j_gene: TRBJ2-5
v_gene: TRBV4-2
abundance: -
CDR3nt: TGTGCCAGCAGCCAAGAGGGTAGCGGGGGGCTTCAAGAGACCCAGTACTTC
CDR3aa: CASSQEGSGGLQETQYF

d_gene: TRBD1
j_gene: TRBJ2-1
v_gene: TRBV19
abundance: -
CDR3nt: TGTGCCAGTAGTATGGACAGGGTCAGCGGTGAGCAGTTCTTC
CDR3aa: CASSMDRVSGEQFF

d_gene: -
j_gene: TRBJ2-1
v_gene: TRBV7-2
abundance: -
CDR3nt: TGTGCCAGCAGCTTAGATCCAGTCAATGAGCAGTTCTTC
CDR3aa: CASSLDPVNEQFF

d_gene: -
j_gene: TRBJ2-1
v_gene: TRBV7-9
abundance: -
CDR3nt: TGTGCCAGCAGCCAGGGGTGGGGGCCCGACAATGAGCAGTTCTTC
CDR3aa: CASSQGWGPDNEQFF

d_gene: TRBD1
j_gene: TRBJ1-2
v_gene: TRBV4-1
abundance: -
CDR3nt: TGCGCCAGCAGCCAAGGACGGCAGGGGACAGGGAATCGTGGCTACACCTTC
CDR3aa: CASSQGRQGTGNRGYTF

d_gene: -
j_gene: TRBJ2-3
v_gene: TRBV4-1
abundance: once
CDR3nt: TGCGCCAGCAGCCAAGACCGTAGCACAGATACGCAGTATTTT
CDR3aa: CASSQDRSTDTQYF

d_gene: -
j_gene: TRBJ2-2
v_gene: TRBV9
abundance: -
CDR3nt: TGTGCCAGCAGTGACACCGGGGAGCTGTTTTTT
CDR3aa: CASSDTGELFF

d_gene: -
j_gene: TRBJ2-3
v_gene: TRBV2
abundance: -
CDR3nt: TGTGCCAGCAGTGGACAGATAACAGATACGCAGTATTTT
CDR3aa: CASSGQITDTQYF

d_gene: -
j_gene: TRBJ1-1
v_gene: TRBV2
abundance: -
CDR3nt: TGTGCCAGCAGTGAATTCAGGTCCTCGGGGACTGAAGCTTTCTTT
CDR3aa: CASSEFRSSGTEAFF

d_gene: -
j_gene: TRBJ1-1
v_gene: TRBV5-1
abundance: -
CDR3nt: TGCGCCAGCAGGGAACAGGGAGGGACTGAAGCTTTCTTT
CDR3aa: CASREQGGTEAFF

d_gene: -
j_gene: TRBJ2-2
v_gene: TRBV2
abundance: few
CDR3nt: TGTGCCAGCAGTGCTCTCGACAGGTCCGGGGAGCTGTTTTTT
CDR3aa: CASSALDRSGELFF

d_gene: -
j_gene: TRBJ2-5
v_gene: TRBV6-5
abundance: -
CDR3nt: TGTGCCAGCAGTTCCAACAGGGAAGAGACCCAGTACTTC
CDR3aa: CASSSNREETQYF

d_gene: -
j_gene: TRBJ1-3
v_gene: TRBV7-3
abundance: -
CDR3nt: TGTGCCAGCAGCCATCGACCTTGCTCTGGAAACACCATATATTTT
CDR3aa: CASSHRPCSGNTIYF

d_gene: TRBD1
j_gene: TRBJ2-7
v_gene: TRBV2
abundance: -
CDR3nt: TGTGCCAGCAGTTACAGGGGGCAGGACGAGCAGTACTTC
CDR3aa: CASSYRGQDEQYF

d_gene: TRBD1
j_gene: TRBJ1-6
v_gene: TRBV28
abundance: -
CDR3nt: TGTGCCAGCCGCGTAGGGGGACAGGGGAATTCACCCCTCCACTTT
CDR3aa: CASRVGGQGNSPLHF

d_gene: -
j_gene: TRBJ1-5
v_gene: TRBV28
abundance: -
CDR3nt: TGTGCCAGCAGTTTTTGGCACCTCAGGGCTAGCAATCAGCCCCAGCATTTT
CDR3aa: CASSFWHLRASNQPQHF

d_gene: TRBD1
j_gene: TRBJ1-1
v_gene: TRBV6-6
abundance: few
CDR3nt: TGTGCCAGCATGGGGACAGCGAACACTGAAGCTTTCTTT
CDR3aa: CASMGTANTEAFF

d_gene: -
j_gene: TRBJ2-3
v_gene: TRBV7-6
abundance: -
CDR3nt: TGTGCCAGCAGCTTAGGGGGGGCCACAGGTACGCAGTATTTT
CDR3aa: CASSLGGATGTQYF

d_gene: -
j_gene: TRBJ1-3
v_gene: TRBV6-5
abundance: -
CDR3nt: TGTGCCACCGGGGGAGCCTCTGGAAACACCATATATTTT
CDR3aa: CATGGASGNTIYF

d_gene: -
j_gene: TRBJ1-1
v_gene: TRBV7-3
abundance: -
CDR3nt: TGTGCCAGCAGCGTACGAAGTTCGAACACTGAAGCTTTCTTT
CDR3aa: CASSVRSSNTEAFF

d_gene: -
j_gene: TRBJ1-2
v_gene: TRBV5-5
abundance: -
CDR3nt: TGTGCCAGCAGCTTGGGACAAAAGCACGACGGCTACACCTTC
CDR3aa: CASSLGQKHDGYTF

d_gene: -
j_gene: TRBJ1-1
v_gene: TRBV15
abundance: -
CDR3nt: TGTGCCACCAGCAGAGAAGTTATGAACACTGAAGCTTTCTTT
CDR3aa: CATSREVMNTEAFF

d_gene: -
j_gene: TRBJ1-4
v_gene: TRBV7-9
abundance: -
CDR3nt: TGTGCCAGCAGCCCCCAGGGAGGGGACAATGAAAAACTGTTTTTT
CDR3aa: CASSPQGGDNEKLFF

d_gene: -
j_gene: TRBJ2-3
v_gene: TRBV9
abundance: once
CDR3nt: TGTGCCAGCAGCGCGGCGGGGCGCACAGATACGCAGTATTTT
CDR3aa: CASSAAGRTDTQYF

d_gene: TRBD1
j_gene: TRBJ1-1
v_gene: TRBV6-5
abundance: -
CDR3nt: TGTGCCAGCAGTAAACAGGGGTCGGTCACTGAAGCTTTCTTT
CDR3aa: CASSKQGSVTEAFF

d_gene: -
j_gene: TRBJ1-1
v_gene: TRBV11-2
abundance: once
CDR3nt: TGTGCCAGCAGCTCCGTAGGTCCCTTGGTGGGAACTGAAGCTTTCTTT
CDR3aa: CASSSVGPLVGTEAFF

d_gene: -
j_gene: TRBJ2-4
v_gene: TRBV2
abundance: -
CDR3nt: TGTGCCAGCAGTGAAGACAGGGTCAAAAACATTCAGTACTTC
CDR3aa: CASSEDRVKNIQYF